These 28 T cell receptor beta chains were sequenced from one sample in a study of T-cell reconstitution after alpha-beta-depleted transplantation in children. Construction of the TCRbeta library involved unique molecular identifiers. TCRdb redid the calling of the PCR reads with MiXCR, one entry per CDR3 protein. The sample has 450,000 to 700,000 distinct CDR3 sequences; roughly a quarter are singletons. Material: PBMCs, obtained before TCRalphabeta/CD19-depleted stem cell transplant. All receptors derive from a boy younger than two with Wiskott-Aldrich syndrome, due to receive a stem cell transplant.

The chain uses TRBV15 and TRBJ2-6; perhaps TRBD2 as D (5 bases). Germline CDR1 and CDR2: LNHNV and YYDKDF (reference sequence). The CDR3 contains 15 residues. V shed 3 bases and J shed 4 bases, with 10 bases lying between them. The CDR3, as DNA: TGTGCCACCAGCAGGCATCGCGGGGGGGCCAACGTCCTGACTTTC. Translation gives CATSRHRGGANVLTF.

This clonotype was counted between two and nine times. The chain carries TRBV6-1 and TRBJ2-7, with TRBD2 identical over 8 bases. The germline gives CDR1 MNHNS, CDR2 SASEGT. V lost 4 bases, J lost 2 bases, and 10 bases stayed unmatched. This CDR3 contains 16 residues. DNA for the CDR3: TGTGCCAGCAGTGCCCTAGGTAGCGGGACAACCTACGAGCAGTACTTC. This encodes CASSALGSGTTYEQYF.

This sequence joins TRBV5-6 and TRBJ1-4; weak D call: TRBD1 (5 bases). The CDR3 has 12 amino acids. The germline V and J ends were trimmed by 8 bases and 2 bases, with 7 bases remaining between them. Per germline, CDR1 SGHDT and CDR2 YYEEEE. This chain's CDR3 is CARGPTNEKLFF. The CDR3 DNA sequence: TGTGCCAGGGGGCCTACTAATGAAAAACTGTTTTTT.

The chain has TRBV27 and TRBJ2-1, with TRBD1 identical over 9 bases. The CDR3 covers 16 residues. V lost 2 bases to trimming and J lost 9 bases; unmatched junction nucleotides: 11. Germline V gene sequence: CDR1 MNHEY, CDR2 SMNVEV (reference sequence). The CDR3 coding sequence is TGTGCCAGCAGTTTAAGAACCGGGACAGGGAGCCGTGAGCAGTTCTTC. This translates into CASSLRTGTGSREQFF.

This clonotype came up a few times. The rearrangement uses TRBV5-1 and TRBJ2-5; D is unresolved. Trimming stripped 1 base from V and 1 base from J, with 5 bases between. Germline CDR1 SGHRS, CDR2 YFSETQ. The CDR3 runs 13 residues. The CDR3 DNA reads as TGCGCCAGCAGCTTGACACGCCAAGAGACCCAGTACTTC. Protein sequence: CASSLTRQETQYF.

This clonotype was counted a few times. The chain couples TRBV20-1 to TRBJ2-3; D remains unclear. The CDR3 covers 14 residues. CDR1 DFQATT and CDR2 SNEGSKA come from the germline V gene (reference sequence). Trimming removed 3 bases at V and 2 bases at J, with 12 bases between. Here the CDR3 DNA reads TGCAGTGCTAGCGGGTTCCTTCTCACAGATACGCAGTATTTT. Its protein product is CSASGFLLTDTQYF.

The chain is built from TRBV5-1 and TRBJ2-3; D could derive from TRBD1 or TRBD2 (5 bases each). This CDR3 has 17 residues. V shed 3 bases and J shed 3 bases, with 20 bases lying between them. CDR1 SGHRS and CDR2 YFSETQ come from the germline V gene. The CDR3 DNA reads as TGCGCCAGCAGCTGGGGCCTAGCCTCAAAGGGGACAGATACGCAGTATTTT. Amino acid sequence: CASSWGLASKGTDTQYF.

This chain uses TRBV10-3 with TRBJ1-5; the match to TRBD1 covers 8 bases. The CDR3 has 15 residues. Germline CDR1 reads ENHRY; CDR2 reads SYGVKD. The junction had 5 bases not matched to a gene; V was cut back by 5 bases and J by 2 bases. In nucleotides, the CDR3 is TGTGCCATCAGTCAGGGACAGGAGGGCAATCAGCCCCAGCATTTT. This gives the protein CAISQGQEGNQPQHF.

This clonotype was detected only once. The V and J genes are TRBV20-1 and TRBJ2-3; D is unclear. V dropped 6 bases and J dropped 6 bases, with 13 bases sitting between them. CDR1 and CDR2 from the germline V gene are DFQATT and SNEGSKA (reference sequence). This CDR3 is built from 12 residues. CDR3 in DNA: TGCAGTGCCCGGGCGGCGTTGGATACGCAGTATTTT. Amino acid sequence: CSARAALDTQYF.

DNA of the CDR3: TGTGCCAGCAGTTTGGGACTAGGGGGAGACACCGGGGAGCTGTTTTTT. Translating gives CASSLGLGGDTGELFF. The J gene is TRBJ2-2, the V gene TRBV12-3 or TRBV12-4, with 8 bases that match TRBD2. The CDR3 covers 16 residues. After removal of 3 bases from V and 3 bases from J, the junction contained 6 bases not matched to a gene.

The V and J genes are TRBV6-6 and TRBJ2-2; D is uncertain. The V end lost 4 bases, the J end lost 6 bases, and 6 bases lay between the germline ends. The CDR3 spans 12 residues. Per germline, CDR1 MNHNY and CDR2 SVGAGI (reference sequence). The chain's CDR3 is CASSFGPGELFF. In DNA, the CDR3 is TGTGCCAGCAGTTTCGGCCCCGGGGAGCTGTTTTTT.

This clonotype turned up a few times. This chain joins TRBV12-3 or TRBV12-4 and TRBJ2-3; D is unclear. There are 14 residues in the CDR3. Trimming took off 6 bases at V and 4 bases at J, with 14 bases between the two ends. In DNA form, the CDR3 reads TGTGCCAGCAGCTACCTTCTGAACTCAGATACGCAGTATTTT. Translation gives CASSYLLNSDTQYF.

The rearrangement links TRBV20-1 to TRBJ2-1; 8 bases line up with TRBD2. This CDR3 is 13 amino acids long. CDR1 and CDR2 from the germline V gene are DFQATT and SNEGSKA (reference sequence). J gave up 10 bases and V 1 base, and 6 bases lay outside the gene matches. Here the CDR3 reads CSARGGLVAEQFF. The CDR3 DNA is TGCAGTGCTAGAGGGGGACTAGTTGCGGAGCAGTTCTTC.

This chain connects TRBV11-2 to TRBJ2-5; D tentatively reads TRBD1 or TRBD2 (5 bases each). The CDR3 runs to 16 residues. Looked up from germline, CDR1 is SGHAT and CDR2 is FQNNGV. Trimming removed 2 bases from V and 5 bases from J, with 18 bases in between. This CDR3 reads CASSLSGQPKGETQYF. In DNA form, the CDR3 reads TGTGCCAGCAGCTTATCGGGGCAGCCTAAGGGGGAGACCCAGTACTTC.

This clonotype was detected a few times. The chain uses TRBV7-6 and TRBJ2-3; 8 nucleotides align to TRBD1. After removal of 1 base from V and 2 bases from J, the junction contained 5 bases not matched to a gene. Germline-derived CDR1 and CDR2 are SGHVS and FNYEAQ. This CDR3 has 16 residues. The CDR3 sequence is CASSLGTGTFTDTQYF. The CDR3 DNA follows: TGTGCCAGCAGCTTAGGGACAGGGACCTTCACAGATACGCAGTATTTT. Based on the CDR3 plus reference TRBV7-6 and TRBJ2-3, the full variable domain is GAGVSQSPRYKVTKRGQDVALRCDPISGHVSLYWYRQALGQGPEFLTYFNYEAQQDKSGLPNDRFSAERPEGSISTLTIQRTEQRDSAMYRCASSLGTGTFTDTQYFGPGTRLTVL.

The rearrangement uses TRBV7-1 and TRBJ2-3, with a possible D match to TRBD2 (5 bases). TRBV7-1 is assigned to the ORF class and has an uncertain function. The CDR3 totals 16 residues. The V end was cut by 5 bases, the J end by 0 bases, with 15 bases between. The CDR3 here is CASSPGRAASTDTQYF. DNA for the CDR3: TGTGCCAGCAGCCCCGGGCGAGCGGCTAGCACAGATACGCAGTATTTT.

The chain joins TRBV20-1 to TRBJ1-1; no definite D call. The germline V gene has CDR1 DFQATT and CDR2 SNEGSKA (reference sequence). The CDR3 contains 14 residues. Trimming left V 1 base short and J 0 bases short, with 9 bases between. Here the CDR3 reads CSARGMPMNTEAFF. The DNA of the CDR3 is TGCAGTGCTAGAGGAATGCCCATGAACACTGAAGCTTTCTTT.

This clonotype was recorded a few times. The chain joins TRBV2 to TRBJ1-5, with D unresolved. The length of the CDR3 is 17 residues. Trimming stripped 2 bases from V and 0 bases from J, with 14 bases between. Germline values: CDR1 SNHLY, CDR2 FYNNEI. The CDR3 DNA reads TGTGCCAGCAGTGAAAGGGTGGGTCCATATAGCAATCAGCCCCAGCATTTT. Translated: CASSERVGPYSNQPQHF.

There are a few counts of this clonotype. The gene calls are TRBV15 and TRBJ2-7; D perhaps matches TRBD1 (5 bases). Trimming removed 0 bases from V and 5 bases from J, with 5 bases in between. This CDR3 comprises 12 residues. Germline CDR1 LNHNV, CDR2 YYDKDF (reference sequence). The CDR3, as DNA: TGTGCCACCAGCAGAGACAGGGACGAGCAGTACTTC. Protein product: CATSRDRDEQYF.

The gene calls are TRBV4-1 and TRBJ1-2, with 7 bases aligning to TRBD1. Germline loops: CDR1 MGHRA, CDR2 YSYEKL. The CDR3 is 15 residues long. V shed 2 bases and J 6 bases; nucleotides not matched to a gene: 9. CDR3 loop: CASSQPWDRRNGYTF. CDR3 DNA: TGCGCCAGCAGCCAACCCTGGGACAGACGAAATGGCTACACCTTC.

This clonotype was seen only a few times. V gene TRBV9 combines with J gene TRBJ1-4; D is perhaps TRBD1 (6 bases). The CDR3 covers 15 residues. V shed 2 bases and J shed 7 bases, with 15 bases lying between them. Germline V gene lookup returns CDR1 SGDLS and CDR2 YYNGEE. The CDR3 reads CASSVAGATGEKLFF. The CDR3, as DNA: TGTGCCAGCAGCGTTGCAGGGGCTACGGGTGAAAAACTGTTTTTT. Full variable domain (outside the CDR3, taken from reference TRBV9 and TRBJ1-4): DSGVTQTPKHLITATGQRVTLRCSPRSGDLSVYWYQQSLDQGLQFLIQYYNGEERAKGNILERFSAQQFPDLHSELNLSSLELGDSALYFCASSVAGATGEKLFFGSGTQLSVL.

CDR3 sequence (DNA): TGTGCCAGCTCACCACCCCAAATGAACACCGGGGAGCTGTTTTTT. This gives the protein CASSPPQMNTGELFF. The gene calls are TRBV18 and TRBJ2-2; D is uncertain. Trimming removed 0 bases at V and 1 base at J, with 6 bases between. The CDR3 consists of 15 residues. Per the germline V gene, CDR1 is KGHSH and CDR2 is LQKENI.

The CDR3 DNA reads as TGCAGCGTTGAGTCCCTGGCCTCCTACAATGAGCAGTTCTTC. As protein: CSVESLASYNEQFF. The gene calls are TRBV29-1 and TRBJ2-1; D uncertain. Trimming left V 3 bases short and J 0 bases short, with 9 bases between. From germline, CDR1 is SQVTM and CDR2 ANQGSEA. The CDR3 runs 14 residues.

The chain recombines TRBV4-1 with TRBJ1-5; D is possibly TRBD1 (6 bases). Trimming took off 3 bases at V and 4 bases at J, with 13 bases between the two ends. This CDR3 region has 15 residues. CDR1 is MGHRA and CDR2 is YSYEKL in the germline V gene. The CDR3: CASSQAGTPNQPQHF. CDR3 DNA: TGCGCCAGCAGCCAGGCCGGGACACCAAATCAGCCCCAGCATTTT.

The CDR3 DNA is TGTGCCAGCAGTTTAAGAGGAGAGGGGGTTGAGACCCAGTACTTC. Translated: CASSLRGEGVETQYF. The chain is built from TRBV27 and TRBJ2-5, with a weak D call TRBD1 (6 bases). Germline CDR1 is MNHEY and CDR2 is SMNVEV (reference sequence). This CDR3 spans 15 amino acids. The germline V and J ends were trimmed by 2 bases and 5 bases, with 15 bases remaining between them.

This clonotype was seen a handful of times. CDR3 amino acids: CASSLSGTFNEQFF. Here the CDR3 DNA reads TGTGCCAGCAGTTTGTCCGGGACTTTCAATGAGCAGTTCTTC. V and J are TRBV6-2 or TRBV6-3 and TRBJ2-1; a weak D match, TRBD2 (6 bases). The length of the CDR3 is 14 residues. Germline CDR1 and CDR2: MNHEY and SVGEGT. Between the trimmed V and J ends, which lost 4 bases and 6 bases, there was a span of 13 bases.

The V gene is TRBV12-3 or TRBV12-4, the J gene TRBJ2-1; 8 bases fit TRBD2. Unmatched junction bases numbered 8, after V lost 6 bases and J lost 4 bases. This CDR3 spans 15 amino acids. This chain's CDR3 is CASRRPGLEYNEQFF. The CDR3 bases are TGTGCCAGCAGGCGACCGGGACTAGAGTACAATGAGCAGTTCTTC.

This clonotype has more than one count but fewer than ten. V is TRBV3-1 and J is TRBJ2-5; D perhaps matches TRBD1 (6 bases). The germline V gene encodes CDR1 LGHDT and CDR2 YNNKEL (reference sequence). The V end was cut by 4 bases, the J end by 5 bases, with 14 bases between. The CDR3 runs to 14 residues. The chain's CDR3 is CASSPRDTEETQYF. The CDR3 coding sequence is TGTGCCAGCAGCCCCCGGGACACTGAGGAGACCCAGTACTTC.